This is a list of T cell receptor beta chains from one sample in a study of blood T cell repertoires in COVID-19. Produced via immunoSEQ multiplex PCR; TCRdb's table is partial and in-frame only. This table has about 44,000 clones, more than 80% appearing once. Sequences were obtained from peripheral blood. The receptor set was obtained from a man in his fifties or sixties with COVID-19, enrolled during active disease. Each CDR3 is given with its conserved first and last residue. D genes are given only for firm matches. The size entry is marked missing in some rows and otherwise reads once, few, many or a size class.

D gene,V gene,clone size,J gene,CDR3 DNA,CDR3 protein
NA,TRBV7-8,NA,TRBJ1-1,TGTGCCAGCAGCTTAGCGGGGGTTGGGGGGGGTATGAACACTGAAGCTTTCTTT,CASSLAGVGGGMNTEAFF
TRBD2,TRBV2,NA,TRBJ2-1,TGTGCCAGCAGTGAAGACCCAGCGGGAGTACTCTATGAGCAGTTCTTC,CASSEDPAGVLYEQFF
TRBD2,TRBV7-2,NA,TRBJ2-7,TGTGCCAGCAGCATAGCGGGAGGGAGCTCCTACGAGCAGTACTTC,CASSIAGGSSYEQYF
NA,TRBV25-1,NA,TRBJ2-1,TGTGCCAGCAGTACCCTCGGGGGAGCCTACAATGAGCAGTTCTTC,CASSTLGGAYNEQFF
TRBD1,TRBV18,NA,TRBJ1-2,TGTGCCAGCTCACCAACTCAGGACAGGGCCTATGGCTACACCTTC,CASSPTQDRAYGYTF
NA,TRBV29-1,NA,TRBJ2-3,TGCAGCGTCACCCTCGCGGGCACAGATACGCAGTATTTT,CSVTLAGTDTQYF
TRBD1,TRBV7-9,NA,TRBJ2-2,TGTGCCAGCAGCCCCGGACAGGCTCTCGGGGAGCTGTTTTTT,CASSPGQALGELFF
TRBD2,TRBV2,NA,TRBJ2-7,TGTGCCAGCAGTGAAGGTCTAGCGGGAGCCGAAGACTACGAGCAGTACTTC,CASSEGLAGAEDYEQYF
NA,TRBV11-2,NA,TRBJ2-2,TGTGCCAGCAGCTTTCGGGGGGCGCACACCGGGGAGCTGTTTTTT,CASSFRGAHTGELFF
NA,TRBV9,once,TRBJ2-1,TGTGCCAGCAGCGTAGCGACAGTATACAATGAGCAGTTCTTC,CASSVATVYNEQFF
TRBD2,TRBV7-2,few,TRBJ2-7,TGTGCCAGCAGCCGGACTAGCGGTTACTACGAGCAGTACTTC,CASSRTSGYYEQYF
NA,TRBV7-3,NA,TRBJ2-7,TGTGCCAGCAGCTTAAGTCCCGGGTACGAGCAGTACTTC,CASSLSPGYEQYF
NA,TRBV2,NA,TRBJ2-1,TGTGCCAGCAGTGCGAGCGGGCTTGGGCAGTTCTTC,CASSASGLGQFF
TRBD2,TRBV5-1,NA,TRBJ2-1,TGCGCCAGCAGCTTAGGGCTAGCGGGAGTCTTTAATGAGCAGTTCTTC,CASSLGLAGVFNEQFF
TRBD1,TRBV5-1,NA,TRBJ2-1,TGCGCCAGCAGCTTGGAGAGGTTCAGTCAGGGGGACTCCTACAATGAGCAGTTCTTC,CASSLERFSQGDSYNEQFF
NA,TRBV7-9,NA,TRBJ1-2,TGTGCCAGCAGCCCTATTGATGGCTACACCTTC,CASSPIDGYTF
NA,TRBV2,NA,TRBJ2-1,TGTGCCAGCAGTGAAGGGGGCATACGCGGCAATGAGCAGTTCTTC,CASSEGGIRGNEQFF
TRBD2,TRBV15,NA,TRBJ2-1,TGTGCCACTACCTTAAGCGGGGATTACAATGAGCAGTTCTTC,CATTLSGDYNEQFF
TRBD2,TRBV19,NA,TRBJ2-1,TGTGCCAGTAGTATAGGAGCGGGAGGATTAGGGCAGTTCTTC,CASSIGAGGLGQFF
NA,TRBV9,NA,TRBJ1-1,TGTGCCAGCAGCGTAGCTAGCGGGGGAATGGGCACTGAAGCTTTCTTT,CASSVASGGMGTEAFF
NA,TRBV25-1,NA,TRBJ2-3,TGTGCCAGCAGCCCACCAGGGCATAAAACAGATACGCAGTATTTT,CASSPPGHKTDTQYF
TRBD2,TRBV11-3,NA,TRBJ2-5,TGTGCCAGCAGCCGTTCCTCTAGCGGGAGGGCCCAAGAGACCCAGTACTTC,CASSRSSSGRAQETQYF
NA,TRBV7-8,NA,TRBJ1-4,TGTGCCAGCAGCTTAGCTACCCGGGACACTTTTATGAGAAAACTGTTTTTT,CASSLATRDTFMRKLFF
TRBD1,TRBV3-1/TRBV3-2,NA,TRBJ1-6,TGTGCCAGCAGCCTAATACAGGGGGGGAATAATTCACCCCTCCACTTT,CASSLIQGGNNSPLHF
NA,TRBV7-2,NA,TRBJ1-1,TGTGCCAGCAGCCCCCAAGGCTACCCGAGGACTGAAGCTTTCTTT,CASSPQGYPRTEAFF
NA,TRBV15,NA,TRBJ1-5,TGTGCCACCAGCAGAGGAAACGGGCAGCCCCAGCATTTT,CATSRGNGQPQHF
TRBD2,TRBV19,NA,TRBJ2-3,TGTGCCAGTAGTACGAAGACTAGCGGGGGCACAGATACGCAGTATTTT,CASSTKTSGGTDTQYF
NA,TRBV29-1,NA,TRBJ1-1,TGCAGCGTTATACGGGAGCACACTGAAGCTTTCTTT,CSVIREHTEAFF
NA,TRBV5-1,NA,TRBJ2-1,TGCGCCAGCAGCTTGGTTAGCTACGCGAGCTCCTACAATGAGCAGTTCTTC,CASSLVSYASSYNEQFF
TRBD2,TRBV11-1,NA,TRBJ2-7,TGTGCCAGCAGCTTGGGACTAGCTGTGTCAGTGCAGTACTTC,CASSLGLAVSVQYF
TRBD1,TRBV28,NA,TRBJ2-1,TGTGCCAGCATGGAACAGGGGGACAATGAGCAGTTCTTC,CASMEQGDNEQFF